This T cell receptor beta chain was found in a study of OX40 agonist ivuxolimab in advanced cancers. Across the study: Partial responses were seen in three patients, one with hepatocellular carcinoma and two with cutaneous melanoma. Regarding the study as a whole: Expanded clones tended on average to be more numerous among CD8+ T cells than CD4+.

Assay: immunoSEQ multiplex PCR; the TCRdb copy retains only in-frame clones and omits some. The table records 80,000 or so clones, roughly 85% of them present only once. Sampling times: baseline, cycle 4 day 1, cycle 7 day 1. Notes on this clone: Antigen unknown.

CDR1 SGHAT and CDR2 FQNNGV come from the germline V gene. V gave up 6 bases and J gave up 6 bases, with 14 bases separating them. The CDR3 loop spans 14 amino acids. This TCR was sampled from an adult with an advanced solid tumor such as melanoma, head and neck, liver or kidney cancer. The rearrangement joins TRBV11-2 to TRBJ2-2, with a tentative D call TRBD2 (6 bases). Sample: CD4+ or CD8+ T cells sorted from blood, taken in a trial of the OX40 agonist ivuxolimab. The DNA for the CDR3 is TGTGCCAGCAGTGAGGCGGGAACGGCCGGGGAGCTGTTTTTT. The encoded protein is CASSEAGTAGELFF.